These 10 T cell receptor beta chains were sequenced from one sample in a study of neurological immune-mediated disorders. MiXCR, applied by TCRdb to the 5' RACE reads, yields one record per CDR3 protein. The top ten clones hold around 6.8% of a sample with 70,000 to 95,000 distinct CDR3 sequences, around an eighth of them seen once. Sequencing input: PBMCs. The receptors derive from a woman in her fifties or sixties in good health.

This clonotype occurred a few times. V is TRBV6-5 and J is TRBJ2-7, with 9 positions matching TRBD1. V lost 4 bases to trimming and J lost 0 bases; unmatched junction nucleotides: 7. Germline V gene data show CDR1 as MNHEY and CDR2 as SVGAGI. The CDR3 spans 16 residues. The CDR3 protein is CASSSWGQGFSYEQYF. Written as DNA, the CDR3 is TGTGCCAGCAGTTCCTGGGGACAGGGCTTCTCCTACGAGCAGTACTTC.

This clonotype was seen many times. This chain links TRBV12-3 or TRBV12-4 with TRBJ2-3; D call uncertain. Trimming took off 7 bases at V and 3 bases at J, with 14 bases between the two ends. This CDR3 contains 14 residues. CDR3 residues: CASTYEEVTDTQYF. Written as DNA, the CDR3 is TGTGCCAGCACCTATGAAGAAGTAACAGATACGCAGTATTTT.

This clonotype has at least ten counts. The chain recombines TRBV29-1 with TRBJ1-5; 8 bases agree with TRBD1. The germline V gene has CDR1 SQVTM and CDR2 ANQGSEA. The CDR3 extends over 13 amino acids. With 4 bases clipped from V and 4 bases from J, the junction kept 3 bases outside the gene matches. The CDR3, as DNA: TGCAGCGTTGGGGACAGGCAAAATCAGCCCCAGCATTTT. This sequence encodes CSVGDRQNQPQHF. Drawing the rest from reference TRBV29-1 and TRBJ1-5, the complete variable domain is SAVISQKPSRDICQRGTSLTIQCQVDSQVTMMFWYRQQPGQSLTLIATANQGSEATYESGFVIDKFPISRPNLTFSTLTVSNMSPEDSSIYLCSVGDRQNQPQHFGDGTRLSIL.

The V call is TRBV3-1, the J call TRBJ2-7; a weak D match, TRBD2 (5 bases). The CDR3 contains 14 residues. Trimming removed 3 bases from V and 1 base from J, with 10 bases in between. Germline values: CDR1 LGHDT, CDR2 YNNKEL (reference sequence). CDR3 nucleotides: TGTGCCAGCAGCCATGGACTTCTATCCTACGAGCAGTACTTC. It specifies CASSHGLLSYEQYF.

Ten or more counts support this clonotype. The chain links TRBV5-5 to TRBJ2-1; 8 bases map to TRBD1. V was clipped by 0 bases and J by 3 bases; unmatched bases: 26. Germline loops: CDR1 SGHKS, CDR2 YYEKEE (reference sequence). The CDR3 covers 23 residues. The DNA of the CDR3 is TGTGCCAGCAGCTTGGATCGATATGGTAGGGACAGGAGGAACCAAGAAAGCTACAATGAGCAGTTCTTC. Residues: CASSLDRYGRDRRNQESYNEQFF.

This clonotype was found many times. The chain is built from TRBV18 and TRBJ2-1, with TRBD2 as a possible D gene (6 bases). Germline V lookup: CDR1 KGHSH, CDR2 LQKENI. Trimming stripped 5 bases from V and 0 bases from J, with 11 bases between. The CDR3 runs to 15 residues. The CDR3 nucleotides are TGTGCCAGCTCATCTTTAGCGGTCTCCTACAATGAGCAGTTCTTC. As protein: CASSSLAVSYNEQFF.

At least ten counts were recorded for this clonotype. This sequence joins TRBV12-3 or TRBV12-4 and TRBJ2-1; D unclear. The V gene lost 6 bases and the J gene lost 15 bases, with 15 bases spanning the gap. The CDR3 is 11 residues long. CDR3 residues: CASSPTYRLFF. The CDR3 DNA sequence: TGTGCCAGCAGCCCCACCTACCGGCTGTTCTTC.

As for this clonotype: A much more abundant neighbour one base away suggests this may be a read error. The rearrangement joins TRBV20-1 to TRBJ1-4; D may be TRBD1 (5 bases). Germline V gene data show CDR1 as DFQATT and CDR2 as SNEGSKA (reference sequence). V gave up 6 bases and J gave up 8 bases, with 19 bases separating them. CDR3 size: 14 residues. For the CDR3, the DNA is TGCAGTGCGCCGACTCGGGACTACGGGGAAAAACTGTTTTTT. Translated, it gives CSAPTRDYGEKLFF.

A few counts support this clonotype. The J gene is TRBJ1-4, the V gene TRBV7-8; TRBD1 might be the D (5 bases). The CDR3 loop spans 14 amino acids. Germline CDR1 is SGHVS and CDR2 is FQNEAQ. The ends were cut back, 0 bases at V and 8 bases at J, with 10 bases in the middle. CDR3 amino acids: CASSLATTVEKLFF. The CDR3 nucleotides read TGTGCCAGCAGCTTAGCGACGACAGTGGAAAAACTGTTTTTT.

This clonotype was counted at least ten times. V and J are TRBV6-6 and TRBJ2-7, with TRBD1 matching 7 bases. Germline trimming cut 0 bases from V and 6 bases from J; bases unmatched to any gene: 2. The CDR3 is 13 amino acids. Germline V gene data show CDR1 as MNHNY and CDR2 as SVGAGI (reference sequence). The CDR3 DNA sequence: TGTGCCAGCAGTTACTCCAACAGGGGCGAGCAGTACTTC. Its protein is CASSYSNRGEQYF.